This TCR beta chain was captured in a study of identical twins. Template switching supplied a universal primer site; unique molecular identifiers were carried on the cDNA. TCRdb used MiXCR to reprocess the 5' RACE reads, holding one entry per CDR3 protein. This repertoire shows about 530,000 distinct CDR3 sequences, 20% to 25% found once; its top ten account for around 0.5%. Donors were all healthy Caucasians. General observations from the study: Out-of-frame alpha sequences common to twins exhibited a surplus of low generation probability.

Germline-derived CDR1 and CDR2 are SEHNR and FQNEAQ (reference sequence). CDR3 length: 14 amino acids. The V gene lost 3 bases and the J gene lost 8 bases, with 13 bases spanning the gap. Concerning this clonotype: Its cognate antigen is unknown.

These data are also associated with another study on yellow fever vaccine responses in identical twins.

The sample comprised CD4+ T cells sorted from blood. The sequence was obtained from a woman aged 18 to 35 in good health. This rearrangement joins TRBV7-9 to TRBJ1-4, with D hard to call. The DNA for the CDR3 is TGTGCCAGCAGCTTCGGTGACAAAGACGAAAAACTGTTTTTT. This translates into CASSFGDKDEKLFF.